Listed here are 24 T cell receptor beta chains from one sample, sequenced in a study of blood T cell repertoires in COVID-19. TCRdb's copy holds only in-frame clones and misses some; the assay was immunoSEQ multiplex PCR. The repertoire has 110,000 or so clones, 85% to 90% of them found once; the top ten carry approximately 4.4%. Sequencing was performed on peripheral blood. Receptors were obtained from a woman between 50 and 59 years old with acute or convalescent COVID-19.

V and J are TRBV28 and TRBJ2-1, with 8 bases matching TRBD1. There are 14 residues in the CDR3. Germline-derived CDR1 and CDR2 are MDHEN and SYDVKM. Losses at the gene ends were 6 bases for V and 5 bases for J; bases not matched to a gene: 6. CDR3 DNA: TGTGCCAGCAGCGGGACAGGTCGGGACAATGAGCAGTTCTTC. Its translation: CASSGTGRDNEQFF.

This clone was picked up one time. The J gene is TRBJ1-1, the V gene TRBV9, with TRBD1 as a possible D gene (6 bases). The V end lost 4 bases, the J end lost 1 base, and 14 bases lay between the germline ends. Germline V gene lookup returns CDR1 SGDLS and CDR2 YYNGEE. The CDR3 contains 15 residues. The CDR3 reads CASSSYAGENTEAFF. CDR3 DNA sequence: TGTGCCAGCAGCTCCTATGCAGGGGAGAACACTGAAGCTTTCTTT.

A single count supports this clone. The chain carries TRBV4-1 and TRBJ1-2; TRBD1 matches at 12 bases. This CDR3 comprises 19 residues. Germline loops: CDR1 MGHRA, CDR2 YSYEKL. Germline trimming cut 0 bases from V and 7 bases from J; bases unmatched to any gene: 15. For the CDR3, the DNA is TGCGCCAGCAGCCAAGACATACTCCCCGCGGGACAGGGGGCGAGTGGCTACACCTTC. Translated, it gives CASSQDILPAGQGASGYTF.

The chain couples TRBV7-2 to TRBJ2-1; D unclear. V was pared by 2 bases and J by 12 bases, with 17 bases between. The V gene's germline CDR1 is SGHTA and CDR2 FQGNSA. The CDR3 extends over 14 amino acids. Here the CDR3 reads CASSLNSPNFPQFF. CDR3 nucleotide sequence: TGTGCCAGCAGCTTAAACAGCCCTAATTTTCCGCAGTTCTTC.

The V gene is TRBV19, the J gene TRBJ2-7; tentatively, D is TRBD1 (5 bases). Trimming pared 4 bases from V and 1 base from J, leaving 8 bases between. CDR1 is LNHDA and CDR2 is SQIVND in the germline V gene (reference sequence). This CDR3 comprises 13 residues. CDR3 DNA sequence: TGTGCCAGTAGTACGGACACTTCCTACGAGCAGTACTTC. Protein product: CASSTDTSYEQYF. The full variable domain, with the rest looked up from reference TRBV19 and TRBJ2-7, is DGGITQSPKYLFRKEGQNVTLSCEQNLNHDAMYWYRQDPGQGLRLIYYSQIVNDFQKGDIAEGYSVSREKKESFPLTVTSAQKNPTAFYLCASSTDTSYEQYFGPGTRLTVT.

The CDR3 loop is CASSRRGRGDPYEQYF. CDR3 sequence (DNA): TGTGCCAGCAGCCGGCGAGGGCGGGGGGATCCCTACGAGCAGTACTTC. The genes are TRBV5-6 and TRBJ2-7; 8 bases line up with TRBD2. V shed 4 bases, J shed 2 bases, and the junction held 11 bases outside the gene matches. The CDR3 is 16 amino acids. Germline V gene sequence: CDR1 SGHDT, CDR2 YYEEEE.

V gene TRBV5-5 combines with J gene TRBJ1-6; D might be TRBD1 (6 bases). CDR1 and CDR2 from the germline V gene are SGHKS and YYEKEE (reference sequence). V lost 5 bases and J lost 7, with 16 bases in between. The CDR3 consists of 15 residues. The CDR3 DNA reads TGTGCCAGCAGTCCCCCCAGGGGCGGGAATTCACCCCTCCACTTT. Protein: CASSPPRGGNSPLHF.

The V and J genes are TRBV2 and TRBJ2-5, with a tentative D call TRBD2 (6 bases). Deletions cut 2 bases from V and 8 bases from J, with 9 bases between. The germline V gene has CDR1 SNHLY and CDR2 FYNNEI. The CDR3 is 12 amino acids. The CDR3 DNA is TGTGCCAGCAGTGAAAGGAGGGATACCCAGTACTTC. Amino acids: CASSERRDTQYF.

The V and J genes are TRBV6-5 and TRBJ1-2; D is uncertain. Germline values: CDR1 MNHEY, CDR2 SVGAGI. Trimming pared 5 bases from V and 8 bases from J, leaving 12 bases between. The CDR3 sequence is 12 residues long. The DNA of the CDR3 is TGTGCCAGCAGTCCCGACTCGGAGGGCTACACCTTC. It translates to CASSPDSEGYTF.

The chain employs TRBV5-1 and TRBJ2-1, with TRBD1 as a possible D gene (6 bases). This CDR3 comprises 15 residues. V was trimmed by 3 bases and J by 5 bases, leaving 15 bases between them. The germline gives CDR1 SGHRS, CDR2 YFSETQ. The CDR3 DNA reads TGCGCCAGCAGCTCGGATGGGACATTCAACAATGAGCAGTTCTTC. Translating gives CASSSDGTFNNEQFF. Variable domain in full (rest from reference TRBV5-1 and TRBJ2-1): KAGVTQTPRYLIKTRGQQVTLSCSPISGHRSVSWYQQTPGQGLQFLFEYFSETQRNKGNFPGRFSGRQFSNSRSEMNVSTLELGDSALYLCASSSDGTFNNEQFFGPGTRLTVL.

V and J are TRBV2 and TRBJ2-5; 7 nucleotides match TRBD1. This CDR3 contains 13 residues. Germline values: CDR1 SNHLY, CDR2 FYNNEI. Trimming took 10 bases from V and 5 from J; bases not matched to a gene: 10. CDR3 loop: CATPNRGGETQYF. The CDR3 DNA is TGTGCCACCCCTAACAGGGGTGGTGAGACCCAGTACTTC.

The genes are TRBV10-3 and TRBJ1-1; 10 nucleotides agree with TRBD1. This CDR3 comprises 15 residues. Germline V gene lookup returns CDR1 ENHRY and CDR2 SYGVKD. The V gene end was trimmed by 2 bases and the J gene end by 6 bases; junction bases not matched to a gene: 6. The CDR3 sequence is CAISEIGQGDAEAFF. As DNA, the CDR3 is TGTGCCATCAGTGAGATCGGACAGGGGGACGCTGAAGCTTTCTTT.

This clone was detected a few times. The chain recombines TRBV24-1 with TRBJ2-1, with D tentatively TRBD1 (5 bases). Trimming took off 8 bases at V and 8 bases at J, with 9 bases between the two ends. This CDR3 has 11 amino acids. Germline V gene lookup returns CDR1 KGHDR and CDR2 SFDVKD. CDR3 region: CATKGVHEQFF. CDR3 in DNA: TGTGCCACCAAAGGGGTCCATGAGCAGTTCTTC.

This rearrangement joins TRBV19 to TRBJ1-1, with D maybe TRBD1 (5 bases). Trimming stripped 1 base from V and 1 base from J, with 19 bases between. The CDR3 runs to 18 residues. Germline V lookup: CDR1 LNHDA, CDR2 SQIVND (reference sequence). The CDR3, as DNA: TGTGCCAGTAGTATAGGCCGACAGAGATACAGCTCGAACACTGAAGCTTTCTTT. It codes for CASSIGRQRYSSNTEAFF. Looking up the rest from reference TRBV19 and TRBJ1-1 gives the full variable domain: DGGITQSPKYLFRKEGQNVTLSCEQNLNHDAMYWYRQDPGQGLRLIYYSQIVNDFQKGDIAEGYSVSREKKESFPLTVTSAQKNPTAFYLCASSIGRQRYSSNTEAFFGQGTRLTVV.

The V and J genes are TRBV7-9 and TRBJ2-7; D is perhaps TRBD1 (5 bases). Germline values: CDR1 SEHNR, CDR2 FQNEAQ (reference sequence). The ends were cut back, 3 bases at V and 7 bases at J, with 10 bases in the middle. The CDR3 loop spans 12 amino acids. In DNA form, the CDR3 reads TGTGCCAGCAGCTTTCAGGGTTGGGAGCAGTACTTC. This sequence encodes CASSFQGWEQYF.

This rearrangement joins TRBV5-4 to TRBJ1-1; D remains unclear. The CDR3 spans 13 residues. Germline assignment: CDR1 SGHNT and CDR2 YYREEE (reference sequence). The V end lost 1 base, the J end lost 5 bases, and 9 bases lay between the germline ends. Written as DNA, the CDR3 is TGTGCCAGCAGCTTGACACGTATAACTGAAGCTTTCTTT. Amino acid sequence: CASSLTRITEAFF.

This clone was seen once. The rearrangement uses TRBV6-2 or TRBV6-3 and TRBJ1-1, with 8 bases that match TRBD1. The germline V gene encodes CDR1 MNHEY and CDR2 SVGEGT. V was clipped by 5 bases and J by 5 bases; unmatched bases: 7. The CDR3 contains 14 residues. The CDR3 DNA follows: TGTGCCAGCAGTCCACGGACAGGGAGGACTGAAGCTTTCTTT. Amino acids: CASSPRTGRTEAFF.

V and J are TRBV9 and TRBJ2-1, with a weak D call TRBD2 (6 bases). Trimming cost V 4 bases and J 4 bases, with 21 bases left between them. Germline values: CDR1 SGDLS, CDR2 YYNGEE. The CDR3 runs 17 residues. This chain's CDR3 is CASSPRPSVLGYNEQFF. The CDR3 DNA reads TGTGCCAGCAGCCCTCGGCCTAGCGTTCTAGGGTACAATGAGCAGTTCTTC. Together with reference TRBV9 and TRBJ2-1, the CDR3 gives the full variable domain: DSGVTQTPKHLITATGQRVTLRCSPRSGDLSVYWYQQSLDQGLQFLIQYYNGEERAKGNILERFSAQQFPDLHSELNLSSLELGDSALYFCASSPRPSVLGYNEQFFGPGTRLTVL.

This chain connects TRBV10-3 to TRBJ1-1; 7 bases align to TRBD1. V was clipped by 4 bases and J by 6 bases; unmatched bases: 5. There are 13 residues in the CDR3. Germline V gives CDR1 ENHRY, CDR2 SYGVKD. CDR3 DNA: TGTGCCATCAGTGTTGGGCAGGGGGCTGAAGCTTTCTTT. Its protein product is CAISVGQGAEAFF.

The V and J genes are TRBV27 and TRBJ2-7; 10 nucleotides line up with TRBD2. This CDR3 spans 14 amino acids. In germline, CDR1 is MNHEY, CDR2 SMNVEV (reference sequence). Losses at the gene ends were 6 bases for V and 3 bases for J; bases not matched to a gene: 5. CDR3 sequence reads: CASSSSGGVYEQYF. The CDR3 DNA reads TGTGCCAGCAGCTCCAGCGGGGGGGTCTACGAGCAGTACTTC.

V gene TRBV28 combines with J gene TRBJ1-1; the match to TRBD1 covers 9 bases. The V segment lost 6 bases and the J segment 3 bases; nucleotides outside the gene matches: 14. Germline values: CDR1 MDHEN, CDR2 SYDVKM. This CDR3 is 17 amino acids long. The CDR3 protein is CASRELTGGGDHTEAFF. CDR3 coding DNA: TGTGCCAGCAGAGAATTAACAGGGGGCGGTGATCACACTGAAGCTTTCTTT.

The chain recombines TRBV18 with TRBJ1-2, with TRBD1 matching over 12 bases. V lost 6 bases to trimming and J lost 3 bases; unmatched junction nucleotides: 5. The CDR3 length is 15 residues. CDR1 is KGHSH and CDR2 is LQKENI in the germline V gene. The CDR3 loop reads CASSLGTGGDYGYTF. For the CDR3, the DNA is TGTGCCAGCTCCCTAGGGACAGGGGGCGACTATGGCTACACCTTC.

This sequence joins TRBV27 and TRBJ1-4; no firm D call. This CDR3 contains 14 residues. CDR1 and CDR2 (germline): MNHEY, SMNVEV (reference sequence). The V end was cut by 2 bases, the J end by 6 bases, with 10 bases between. This CDR3 is CASSLSVSYEKLFF. CDR3 sequence (DNA): TGTGCCAGCAGTTTAAGTGTCAGTTATGAAAAACTGTTTTTT.

The rearrangement links TRBV28 to TRBJ2-2; 7 bases agree with TRBD2. CDR1 and CDR2 (germline): MDHEN, SYDVKM. V lost 6 bases and J lost 4; bases outside the gene matches: 8. The CDR3 totals 15 residues. The CDR3 region has the DNA TGTGCCAGCAGACGACTAGCCCGAGGCACCGGGGAGCTGTTTTTT. As protein: CASRRLARGTGELFF. The whole variable domain, remainder taken from reference TRBV28 and TRBJ2-2, is DVKVTQSSRYLVKRTGEKVFLECVQDMDHENMFWYRQDPGLGLRLIYFSYDVKMKEKGDIPEGYSVSREKKERFSLILESASTNQTSMYLCASRRLARGTGELFFGEGSRLTVL.